Listed here are 15 T cell receptor beta chains from one sample, sequenced in a study of cytomegalovirus exposure and HLA in healthy donors. The PCR contained 60 Vbeta and 13 Jbeta primers. Libraries were prepared by immunoSEQ multiplex PCR; TCRdb keeps only in-frame clonotypes and omits some of them. Of about 180,000 clones listed, approximately 80% are singletons. The specimen was PBMCs. These receptors originate from a man aged 30-40 years in good health and CMV-seropositive.

The J gene is TRBJ2-3, the V gene TRBV6-4; 7 bases match TRBD2. Germline V gene sequence: CDR1 MRHNA, CDR2 SNTAGT. V gave up 2 bases and J gave up 0 bases; unmatched junction bases: 2. There are 15 residues in the CDR3. The CDR3 is CASSDGSGSTDTQYF. The CDR3 DNA is TGTGCCAGCAGTGACGGTAGCGGGAGCACAGATACGCAGTATTTT.

J is TRBJ2-1 and V is TRBV11-3; D is unclear. The germline CDR1 and CDR2 sequences are SGHNT and YENEEA. The CDR3 sequence is 12 residues long. Trimming pared 5 bases from V and 6 bases from J, leaving 8 bases between. In DNA form, the CDR3 reads TGTGCCAGCAGCCCTTGGGCCAATGAGCAGTTCTTC. Its protein is CASSPWANEQFF. Together with reference TRBV11-3 and TRBJ2-1, the CDR3 gives the full variable domain: EAGVVQSPRYKIIEKKQPVAFWCNPISGHNTLYWYLQNLGQGPELLIRYENEEAVDDSQLPKDRFSAERLKGVDSTLKIQPAELGDSAVYLCASSPWANEQFFGPGTRLTVL.

The rearrangement links TRBV28 to TRBJ1-5; 7 nucleotides align to TRBD1. V gave up 6 bases and J gave up 0 bases; unmatched junction bases: 8. The CDR3 covers 16 residues. Germline-derived CDR1 and CDR2 are MDHEN and SYDVKM. The CDR3 DNA reads as TGTGCCAGCAGGTTCTGGGACAGCTCTAGCAATCAGCCCCAGCATTTT. It yields the protein CASRFWDSSSNQPQHF.

This clone was observed a handful of times. The chain employs TRBV30 and TRBJ2-3; 10 bases are a match to TRBD1. The trim removed 5 bases at V and 4 bases at J, leaving 0 bases unmatched. Germline V gene lookup returns CDR1 GTSNPN and CDR2 SVGIG (reference sequence). CDR3 size: 12 residues. CDR3 protein: CAWGQGADTQYF. For the CDR3, the DNA is TGTGCCTGGGGACAGGGGGCAGATACGCAGTATTTT.

V and J are TRBV2 and TRBJ1-6; 10 bases are shared with TRBD1. This CDR3 region has 15 residues. Germline V gives CDR1 SNHLY, CDR2 FYNNEI. J gave up 7 bases and V 4 bases, and 4 bases lay outside the gene matches. The CDR3 nucleotides read TGTGCCAGCAGTGCACCGGGACAGGGGAATTCACCCCTCCACTTT. This translates into CASSAPGQGNSPLHF.

The V and J genes are TRBV7-6 and TRBJ1-2; a possible D gene is TRBD1 (5 bases). The germline V gene has CDR1 SGHVS and CDR2 FNYEAQ. Deletions cut 3 bases from V and 3 bases from J, with 20 bases between. This CDR3 has 17 residues. The CDR3 DNA sequence: TGTGCCAGCAGCTTTCTTACCCGAAGGGGTGAGGACTATGGCTACACCTTC. Protein: CASSFLTRRGEDYGYTF.

The genes are TRBV21-1 and TRBJ2-7; the DNA was not used to check the table's D call, TRBD2. TRBV21-1 is an annotated pseudogene. The CDR3 runs to 15 residues. Written as DNA, the CDR3 is TGTGCCAGCAGCAAGACAGCGGGGCCCACCTACGAGCAGTACTTC. This sequence encodes CASSKTAGPTYEQYF.

The V call is TRBV29-1, the J call TRBJ1-2; possible D gene TRBD1, 5 bases. In germline, CDR1 is SQVTM, CDR2 ANQGSEA. V lost 4 bases to trimming and J lost 6 bases, with 9 bases between them. The CDR3 length is 11 residues. CDR3 amino acids: CSVAGGNGYTF. CDR3 nucleotide sequence: TGCAGCGTTGCCGGGGGGAATGGCTACACCTTC.

This clone was counted a few times. The chain carries TRBV6-4 and TRBJ2-1; 7 nucleotides match TRBD2. The CDR3 contains 15 residues. The germline CDR1 and CDR2 sequences are MRHNA and SNTAGT. The junction had 6 bases not matched to a gene; V was cut back by 3 bases and J by 4 bases. The CDR3 nucleotides read TGTGCCAGCAGTGATTCGGCGGGGGATTACAATGAGCAGTTCTTC. This codes for CASSDSAGDYNEQFF.

The V call is TRBV5-4, the J call TRBJ2-7, with a weak D call TRBD2 (7 bases). The germline CDR1 and CDR2 sequences are SGHNT and YYREEE (reference sequence). V shed 0 bases and J shed 0 bases, with 13 bases lying between them. CDR3 length equals 16 residues. The CDR3 region has the DNA TGTGCCAGCAGCTTGGGGGGGGGCGGGAGCTCCTACGAGCAGTACTTC. It yields the protein CASSLGGGGSSYEQYF. Together with reference TRBV5-4 and TRBJ2-7, the CDR3 gives the full variable domain: ETGVTQSPTHLIKTRGQQVTLRCSSQSGHNTVSWYQQALGQGPQFIFQYYREEENGRGNFPPRFSGLQFPNYSSELNVNALELDDSALYLCASSLGGGGSSYEQYFGPGTRLTVT.

The gene calls are TRBV4-1 and TRBJ2-6, with 7 nucleotides matching TRBD2. The CDR3 spans 17 residues. Germline CDR1 and CDR2: MGHRA and YSYEKL. The V and J ends lost 8 bases and 0 bases, in that order; junction bases with no gene match: 10. In DNA, the CDR3 is TGCGCCAGCGGGGGGGACGGGTACTACTCTGGGGCCAACGTCCTGACTTTC. It is translated as CASGGDGYYSGANVLTF.

This CDR3 is CASSFTGGKNNEQFF. Here the CDR3 DNA reads TGTGCCAGCAGTTTTACCGGGGGGAAAAACAATGAGCAGTTCTTC. The chain recombines TRBV27 with TRBJ2-1; 7 bases map to TRBD2. Per germline, CDR1 MNHEY and CDR2 SMNVEV (reference sequence). V lost 3 bases, J lost 5 bases, and 7 bases stayed unmatched. This CDR3 region has 15 residues.

This clone appeared once. The gene calls are TRBV28 and TRBJ2-7; 10 nucleotides line up with TRBD1. V was clipped by 6 bases and J by 6 bases; unmatched bases: 20. The CDR3 has 18 amino acids. CDR1 is MDHEN and CDR2 is SYDVKM in the germline V gene. The CDR3 nucleotides read TGTGCCAGCAGATTGGGACAGGGGCAACGGACTAGCAGTGCCGAGCAGTACTTC. It specifies CASRLGQGQRTSSAEQYF.

CDR3 bases: TGTGCCAGCAGTTACTCACAGGGTTTCTACGAGCAGTACTTC. Encoded protein: CASSYSQGFYEQYF. The rearrangement links TRBV6-6 to TRBJ2-7; tentative D call: TRBD1 (6 bases). V lost 0 bases and J 3 bases, leaving 9 bases between the germline ends. Germline V gene lookup returns CDR1 MNHNY and CDR2 SVGAGI (reference sequence). The CDR3 covers 14 residues.

J is TRBJ1-4 and V is TRBV27, with D uncertain. The CDR3 covers 15 residues. Germline V gives CDR1 MNHEY, CDR2 SMNVEV (reference sequence). The germline V and J ends were trimmed by 5 bases and 1 base, with 11 bases remaining between them. The CDR3 DNA is TGTGCCAGCAGTCCCACAAGAAGAACTAATGAAAAACTGTTTTTT. Translating it yields CASSPTRRTNEKLFF.